The present T cell receptor (beta chain) was sequenced within a study of CD8 T cells in Susac syndrome. RNA in amounts of about 0.5 to 1 ug was reverse transcribed with random hexamers. TCRdb analysed the immunoSEQ multiplex PCR reads with MiXCR anew, one entry per CDR3 protein. The repertoire has 200,000 to 250,000 distinct CDR3 sequences, about 93% of them found once; the top ten carry 0.06% to 0.08%. On this clonotype: The antigen remains unidentified.

The CDR3 is 13 amino acids. The V gene's germline CDR1 is KGHSH and CDR2 LQKENI. Trimming shortened V by 6 bases and J by 5 bases, and 13 bases separated the two germline ends. Study conclusions and caveats: The number of individuals included in the study's TCR sequencing and HLA analysis was acknowledged as relatively small.

The clonotype originates from a human donor with multiple sclerosis. The sequenced sample consisted of CD4+ T cells from PBMCs. The genes are TRBV18 and TRBJ2-5, with a weak D call TRBD1 (5 bases). This CDR3 reads CASSPGIWETQYF. CDR3 nucleotides: TGTGCCAGCTCCCCAGGGATCTGGGAGACCCAGTACTTC.